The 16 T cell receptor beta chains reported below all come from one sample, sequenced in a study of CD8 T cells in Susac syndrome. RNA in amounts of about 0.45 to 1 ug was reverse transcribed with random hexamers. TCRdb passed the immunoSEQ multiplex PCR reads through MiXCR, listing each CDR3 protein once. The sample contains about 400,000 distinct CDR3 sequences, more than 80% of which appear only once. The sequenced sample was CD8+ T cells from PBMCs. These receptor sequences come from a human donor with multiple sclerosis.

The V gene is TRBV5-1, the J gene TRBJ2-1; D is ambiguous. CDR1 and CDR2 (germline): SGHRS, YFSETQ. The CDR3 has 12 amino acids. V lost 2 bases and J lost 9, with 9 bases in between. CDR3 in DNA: TGCGCCAGCAGCTTCGAAGCAACTGAGCAGTTCTTC. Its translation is CASSFEATEQFF.

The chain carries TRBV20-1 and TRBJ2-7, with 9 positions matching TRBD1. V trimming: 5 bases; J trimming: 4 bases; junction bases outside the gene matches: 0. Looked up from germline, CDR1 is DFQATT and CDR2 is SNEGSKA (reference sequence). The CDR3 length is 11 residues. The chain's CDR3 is CSAGQGYEQYF. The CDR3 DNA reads TGCAGTGCTGGACAGGGGTACGAGCAGTACTTC.

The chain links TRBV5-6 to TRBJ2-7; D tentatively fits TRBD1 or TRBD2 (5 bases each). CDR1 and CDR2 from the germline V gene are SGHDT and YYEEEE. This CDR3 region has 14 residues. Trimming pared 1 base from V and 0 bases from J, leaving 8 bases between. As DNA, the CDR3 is TGTGCCAGCAGCTTGTGGGGGAACTCCTACGAGCAGTACTTC. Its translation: CASSLWGNSYEQYF.

In DNA form, the CDR3 reads TGTGCCAGCAGCCAAGTTGCCGGGGAGCTGTTTTTT. This gives the protein CASSQVAGELFF. V and J are TRBV14 and TRBJ2-2; D remains ambiguous. The V end was cut by 1 base, the J end by 6 bases, with 3 bases between. Per the germline V gene, CDR1 is SGHDN and CDR2 is FVKESK. This CDR3 region has 12 residues.

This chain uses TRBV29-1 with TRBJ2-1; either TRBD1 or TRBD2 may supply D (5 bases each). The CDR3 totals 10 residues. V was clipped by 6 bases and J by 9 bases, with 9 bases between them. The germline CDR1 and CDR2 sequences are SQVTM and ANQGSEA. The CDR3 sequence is CSVRDGEQFF. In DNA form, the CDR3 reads TGCAGCGTCCGGGACGGTGAGCAGTTCTTC.

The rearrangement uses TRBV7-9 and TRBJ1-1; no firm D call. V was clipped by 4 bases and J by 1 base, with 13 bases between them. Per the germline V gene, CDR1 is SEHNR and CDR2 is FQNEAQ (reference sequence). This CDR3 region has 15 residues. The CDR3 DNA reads TGTGCCAGCAGCTCTGAGACGGGATGGAACACTGAAGCTTTCTTT. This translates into CASSSETGWNTEAFF.

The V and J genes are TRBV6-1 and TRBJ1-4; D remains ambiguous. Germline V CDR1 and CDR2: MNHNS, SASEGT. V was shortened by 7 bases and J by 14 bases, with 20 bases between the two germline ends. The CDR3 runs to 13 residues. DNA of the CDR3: TGTGCCAGCACCTCTTATGGGAACCTAGAGCTGTTTTTT. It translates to CASTSYGNLELFF.

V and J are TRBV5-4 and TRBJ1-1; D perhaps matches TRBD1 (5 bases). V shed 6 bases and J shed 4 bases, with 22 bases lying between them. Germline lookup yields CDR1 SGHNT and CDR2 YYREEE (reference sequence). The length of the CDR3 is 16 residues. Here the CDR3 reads CASTPNPQGHPTEAFF. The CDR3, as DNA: TGTGCCAGCACCCCCAACCCCCAGGGTCACCCCACTGAAGCTTTCTTT. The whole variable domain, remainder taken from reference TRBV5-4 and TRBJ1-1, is ETGVTQSPTHLIKTRGQQVTLRCSSQSGHNTVSWYQQALGQGPQFIFQYYREEENGRGNFPPRFSGLQFPNYSSELNVNALELDDSALYLCASTPNPQGHPTEAFFGQGTRLTVV.

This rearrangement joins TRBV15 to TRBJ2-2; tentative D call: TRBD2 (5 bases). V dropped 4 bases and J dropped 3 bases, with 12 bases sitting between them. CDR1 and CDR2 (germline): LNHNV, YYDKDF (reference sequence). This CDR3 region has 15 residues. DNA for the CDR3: TGTGCCACCAGCAACGGGATCGCCGACACCGGGGAGCTGTTTTTT. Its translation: CATSNGIADTGELFF.

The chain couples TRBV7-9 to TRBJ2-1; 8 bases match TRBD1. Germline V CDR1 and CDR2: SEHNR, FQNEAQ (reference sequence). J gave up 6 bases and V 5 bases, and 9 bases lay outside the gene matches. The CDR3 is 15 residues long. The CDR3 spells CASSPPLTGGNEQFF. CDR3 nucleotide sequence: TGTGCCAGCAGCCCCCCCTTAACAGGGGGCAATGAGCAGTTCTTC.

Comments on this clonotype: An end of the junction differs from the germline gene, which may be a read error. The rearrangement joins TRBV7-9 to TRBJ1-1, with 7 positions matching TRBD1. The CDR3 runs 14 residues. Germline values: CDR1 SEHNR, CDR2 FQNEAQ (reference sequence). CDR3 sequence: CASSLAQGHTEALF. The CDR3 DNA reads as TGTGCCAGCAGCTTGGCACAGGGGCACACTGAAGCTCTCTTT.

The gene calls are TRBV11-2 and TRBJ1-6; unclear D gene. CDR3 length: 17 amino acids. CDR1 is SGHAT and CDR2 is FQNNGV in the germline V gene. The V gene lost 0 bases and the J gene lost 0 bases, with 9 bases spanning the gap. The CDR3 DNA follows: TGTGCCAGCAGCTTAGATGGGGAAAGCTCCTATAATTCACCCCTCCACTTT. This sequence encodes CASSLDGESSYNSPLHF.

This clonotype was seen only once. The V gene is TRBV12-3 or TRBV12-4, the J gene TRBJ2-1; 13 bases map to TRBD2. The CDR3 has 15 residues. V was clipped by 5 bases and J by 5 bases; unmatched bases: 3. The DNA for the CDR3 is TGTGCCAGCAGTGCTACTAGCGGGGGGGACAATGAGCAGTTCTTC. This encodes CASSATSGGDNEQFF.

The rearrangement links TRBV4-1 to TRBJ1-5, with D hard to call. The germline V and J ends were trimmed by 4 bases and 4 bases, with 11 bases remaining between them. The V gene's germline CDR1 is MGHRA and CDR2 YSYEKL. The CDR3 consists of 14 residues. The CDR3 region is CASSPMRANQPQHF. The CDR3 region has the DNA TGCGCCAGCAGCCCTATGAGGGCAAATCAGCCCCAGCATTTT.

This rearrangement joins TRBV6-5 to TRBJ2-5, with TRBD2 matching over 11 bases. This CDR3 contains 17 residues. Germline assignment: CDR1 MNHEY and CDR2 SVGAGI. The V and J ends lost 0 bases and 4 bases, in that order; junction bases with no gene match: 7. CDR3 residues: CASSYSISGGAGETQYF. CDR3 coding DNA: TGTGCCAGCAGTTACTCGATTAGCGGGGGGGCCGGAGAGACCCAGTACTTC.

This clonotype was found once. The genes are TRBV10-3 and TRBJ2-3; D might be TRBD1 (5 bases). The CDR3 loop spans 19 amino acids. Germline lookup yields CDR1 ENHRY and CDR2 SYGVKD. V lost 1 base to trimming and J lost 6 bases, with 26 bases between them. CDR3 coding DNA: TGTGCCATCAGTGAGTTGGGCAATGAAGACAGTTTCCTGACGGATACGCAGTATTTT. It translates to CAISELGNEDSFLTDTQYF.